This T cell receptor (beta chain) was captured by sequencing in a study of blood T cell repertoires in COVID-19. In the study overall: Sample material is recorded as cDNA or gDNA derived from T cells, B-cell-depleted T cells, or PBMCs.

Germline loops: CDR1 SGDLS, CDR2 YYNGEE. Trimming took 0 bases from V and 4 from J, leaving 8 bases between them. CDR3 length equals 14 residues. Some clones are missing from TCRdb's copy, which holds only in-frame ones; the method was immunoSEQ multiplex PCR. The data show some 190,000 clones, more than 70% seen once. The material sequenced was peripheral blood. This TCR was recovered from a woman aged 35 to 49 who had recovered from COVID-19. V gene TRBV9 combines with J gene TRBJ1-5, with D perhaps TRBD1 (5 bases). This CDR3 is CASSVAGGNQPQHF. CDR3 nucleotide sequence: TGTGCCAGCAGCGTAGCTGGGGGGAATCAGCCCCAGCATTTT.